This T cell receptor beta chain was obtained from a study of CD8+ T cells in alopecia areata (dated by TCRdb to between 2017 and 2018). With regard to the full study: The treated patients took part in an open-label pilot trial in which moderate-to-severe alopecia areata was treated with oral tofacitinib at 5 to 10 mg twice daily. Tofacitinib was administered for 6 to 18 months, and 6 months of follow-up off drug were then conducted to assess delayed response and recurrence. High-throughput TCRbeta sequencing was used to examine T cell clonal expansion in alopecia areata in both the C3H/HeJ mouse model and human patients. Human TCRbeta sequencing covered scalp tissue and sorted CD4+ and CD8+ peripheral blood T cells from patchy and totalis/universalis alopecia areata patients and healthy controls. Tofacitinib-treated patients had biopsies at baseline and at 4 and 24 weeks of treatment, with a later scalp biopsy in several patients. Scalp clonality was compared across normal scalp (n=4), patchy alopecia areata scalp (n=8), and alopecia totalis/universalis scalp (n=8). RNA was obtained with the PAXgene miRNA kit for fixed scalp, the miRNeasy kit for PBMCs, and the RNeasy kit for mouse skin. immunoSEQ multiplex PCR using 35 Vbeta forward primers and 13 Jbeta reverse primers was used to amplify TCRbeta CDR3 regions. The paper as a whole reports these results and caveats: Lesional scalp, especially in alopecia totalis/universalis, showed higher clonality and more expanded CD8+ clones than normal scalp, suggesting antigenic drive. Shared TCR sequences between patients were less evident than in mice, which may be partly attributable to HLA diversity in the patient population. Unlike mouse skin, which is dominated by gammadelta T cells, normal human skin has resident alphabeta T cells that are also sequenced, and this complicates analysis of the scalp TCR repertoire.

On this clone: No antigen is known for it. One base away there is no much larger clone; base qualities are not given.

According to the germline V gene (reference sequence), CDR1 reads DFQATT and CDR2 reads SNEGSKA. The V end loses 3 bases and the J end loses 6 bases, and a stretch of 4 bases separates them. CDR3 length: 10 amino acids, cysteine to phenylalanine. Only the CDR3 part of the read is kept: 30 bases, read in frame from the first base. The time point label, read with the paper, signifies: baseline before oral tofacitinib. Peripheral blood and lesional scalp punch biopsies were obtained from patients with alopecia areata. After PBMCs were isolated by density centrifugation and stained for CD3, CD4 and CD8, a FACSAria was used to sort CD4+ and CD8+ T cells. Preparation of the library involved the immunoSEQ multiplex PCR assay. For TCR sequencing, RNA was extracted from every sample and reverse transcribed into cDNA to serve as template. SuperScript III was used for first-strand cDNA synthesis, primed with a 2:1 mix of oligo-dT and random hexamers. Amplification bias was assessed with a synthetic immune receptor repertoire, and residual bias was removed computationally. In the paper's pipeline: Raw reads were preprocessed to remove errors, and CDR3 was defined by IMGT conventions from the conserved cysteine to phenylalanine. Clonality was computed by normalizing Shannon entropy by log2 of the number of productive unique TCRs and subtracting the result from 1. CD4 or CD8 identity of scalp clones was inferred by cross-referencing scalp TCRbeta sequences with sorted blood CD4 and CD8 repertoires. As stored in TCRdb, this immuneACCESS dataset retains in-frame rearrangements with V and J assigned. A fraction of the clones does not appear; measured against another copy, unresolved V genes explain less than half of the discrepancy, and the remainder lacks a known reason. The V and J calls and clone size are taken from that table; D and trimming were inferred from the DNA. The sample data list about 200,000 clones, and 57% of these were observed just once. The ten largest make up around 0.46% of the sample.

The chain is made from TRBV20-1 and TRBJ2-3, with no D gene named confidently. The origin of this receptor is a human donor with alopecia areata. Here the sequenced sample was CD4+ T cells sorted from blood, taken at week 0. The CDR3: CSASPDTQYF. Here is the DNA: TGCAGTGCTAGCCCCGATACGCAGTATTTT.